The 3 T cell receptor beta chains reported below all come from one sample, sequenced in a study of T cell repertoires in cytomegalovirus infection. Each CDR3 protein gets one entry after TCRdb re-called the reads with MiXCR. The table has 400,000 to 600,000 distinct CDR3 sequences, 40% to 50% seen once. The antigens of these receptors remain unknown. This specimen was cultured PBMCs, taken from culture after CMV antigen stimulation. All receptors come from a human donor in good health (CMV status not recorded). Some clones in this sample may be carry-over from other donors' samples.

The J gene is TRBJ2-2, the V gene TRBV7-2; D perhaps matches TRBD2 (6 bases). This CDR3 spans 15 amino acids. V was clipped by 5 bases and J by 0 bases, with 10 bases between them. Germline assignment: CDR1 SGHTA and CDR2 FQGNSA. CDR3 in DNA: TGTGCCAGCAGCCATCGACTAGCGAACACCGGGGAGCTGTTTTTT. This encodes CASSHRLANTGELFF.

This chain uses TRBV18 with TRBJ2-7, with 7 bases lining up with TRBD1. Germline V CDR1 and CDR2: KGHSH, LQKENI. V trimming: 3 bases; J trimming: 3 bases; junction bases outside the gene matches: 8. The CDR3 runs 15 residues. The CDR3 DNA follows: TGTGCCAGCTCACCCATACAGGGGATAGACTACGAGCAGTACTTC. It encodes CASSPIQGIDYEQYF.

A few counts support this clonotype. V and J are TRBV4-2 and TRBJ2-7, with D hard to call. The CDR3 is 16 amino acids. The germline V gene encodes CDR1 LGHNA and CDR2 YNFKEQ. Trimming shortened V by 4 bases and J by 4 bases, and 20 bases separated the two germline ends. The CDR3 DNA sequence: TGTGCCAGCAGCCCGACGGGTGGTGGTCCAATTTACGAGCAGTACTTC. The encoded protein is CASSPTGGGPIYEQYF.